This TCR beta chain came from a study of beta chain features in type 1 diabetes. Looking at the study overall: Patients did not differ from healthy donors in age, gender or cell yield.

Stem cell-like memory, regulatory, central memory and naive CD4+ cells were sorted via CD45RO/CCR7/CD25/CD127/CD95/CD27. Expressed TCRB transcripts were sequenced because the isolated RNA had all been reverse transcribed beforehand. An average approximately 4 million reads came from naive, central memory and regulatory T cell samples. Sequenced by immunoSEQ multiplex PCR; TCRdb stores in-frame clones only, minus some. The sample has approximately 300,000 clones; 9.5% to 12% are singletons. This clone was seen only a few times. The sequenced sample consisted of naive CD4+ T cells from blood. This clonotype was obtained from a woman younger than 45 in good health.

The CDR3: CASKVRVGEQYF. The CDR3 DNA reads as TGTGCCAGCAAGGTCAGGGTAGGCGAGCAGTACTTC. V and J are TRBV28 and TRBJ2-7, with D tentatively TRBD1 (5 bases). Trimming took 7 bases from V and 6 from J, leaving 13 bases between them. Germline lookup yields CDR1 MDHEN and CDR2 SYDVKM. The CDR3 runs 12 residues.